The clone carrying this T cell receptor beta chain appeared once. Its antigen remains unknown. This entry belongs to a study of cytomegalovirus exposure and HLA in healthy donors. Study background: Prior work identified some 120 million unique TCR beta sequences in around 170 million T cells. Study-wide results and limits: HLA restriction was apparent for most CMV-associated TCR beta chains in a later analysis. There were a few CMV-associated chains whose specificity for CMV antigens was confirmed in vitro. Using the classifier, cytomegalovirus status was reportedly diagnosed with high specificity and sensitivity.

60 Vbeta and 13 Jbeta primers were used in PCR. The protocol was immunoSEQ multiplex PCR, while the TCRdb copy is restricted to in-frame clones and leaves out a portion. Among around 130,000 clones, approximately 80% were seen once, and the ten largest hold roughly 5.8%. CDR1 is MGHDK and CDR2 is SYGVNS in the germline V gene. After removal of 2 bases from V and 1 base from J, the junction contained 6 bases not matched to a gene. The CDR3 contains 17 residues. The sample taken for sequencing was PBMCs. The chain has TRBV25-1 and TRBJ2-2; 8 positions agree with TRBD2. The clonotype was recovered from a man aged 18 to 30 in good health and CMV-seropositive. The CDR3 sequence is CASSEIGLALNTGELFF. CDR3 nucleotides: TGTGCCAGCAGTGAAATAGGACTAGCCCTGAACACCGGGGAGCTGTTTTTT. Together with reference TRBV25-1 and TRBJ2-2, the CDR3 gives the full variable domain: EADIYQTPRYLVIGTGKKITLECSQTMGHDKMYWYQQDPGMELHLIHYSYGVNSTEKGDLSSESTVSRIRTEHFPLTLESARPSHTSQYLCASSEIGLALNTGELFFGEGSRLTVL.